One sample yielded the 32 T cell receptor beta chains listed below, sequenced in a study of blood T cell repertoires in COVID-19. The protocol was immunoSEQ multiplex PCR, while the TCRdb copy is restricted to in-frame clones and leaves out a portion. The sample has about 77,000 clones; around 79% are singletons. The sample taken for sequencing was peripheral blood. These receptors originate from a man between 60 and 70 years old with acute or convalescent COVID-19.

This clone was counted a few times. The rearrangement links TRBV7-2 to TRBJ2-2; D not certain. Germline V gene lookup returns CDR1 SGHTA and CDR2 FQGNSA. The CDR3 length is 15 residues. Trimming stripped 2 bases from V and 1 base from J, with 8 bases between. The CDR3 region is CASSLQTGNTGELFF. As DNA, the CDR3 is TGTGCCAGCAGCTTACAGACGGGGAACACCGGGGAGCTGTTTTTT.

This sequence joins TRBV28 and TRBJ2-2, with D hard to call. Trimming shortened V by 7 bases and J by 3 bases, and 9 bases separated the two germline ends. The CDR3 is 13 residues long. Germline V lookup: CDR1 MDHEN, CDR2 SYDVKM. The CDR3 DNA reads TGTGCCAGCATCACGCCGGACACCGGGGAGCTGTTTTTT. Its protein is CASITPDTGELFF. The full variable domain, completed using reference TRBV28 and TRBJ2-2, is DVKVTQSSRYLVKRTGEKVFLECVQDMDHENMFWYRQDPGLGLRLIYFSYDVKMKEKGDIPEGYSVSREKKERFSLILESASTNQTSMYLCASITPDTGELFFGEGSRLTVL.

The sample holds a few counts of this clone. The V call is TRBV24-1, the J call TRBJ2-1; 7 nucleotides match TRBD2. The CDR3 spans 16 residues. The junction had 8 bases not matched to a gene; V was cut back by 3 bases and J by 4 bases. Germline V CDR1 and CDR2: KGHDR, SFDVKD. This CDR3 is CATSDSETSSYNEQFF. The CDR3 DNA sequence: TGTGCCACCAGTGATAGTGAGACTAGCAGTTACAATGAGCAGTTCTTC.

This clone came up once. The genes are TRBV5-4 and TRBJ2-7; 7 bases are shared with TRBD2. V lost 5 bases, J lost 1 base, and 6 bases stayed unmatched. This CDR3 contains 14 residues. Germline CDR1 reads SGHNT; CDR2 reads YYREEE (reference sequence). In nucleotides, the CDR3 is TGTGCCAGCAGTCGTAGCGGGCTATCCTACGAGCAGTACTTC. Encoded protein: CASSRSGLSYEQYF.

The table lists this clone with a few counts. V and J are TRBV6-5 and TRBJ1-5; no firm D call. CDR1 is MNHEY, CDR2 SVGAGI, per germline. V was pared by 6 bases and J by 4 bases, with 16 bases between. The CDR3 sequence is 15 residues long. The chain's CDR3 is CASRRLVSSNQPQHF. In nucleotides, the CDR3 is TGTGCCAGCAGGAGGCTAGTGTCGTCAAATCAGCCCCAGCATTTT.

This clone was counted a few times. The genes are TRBV11-2 and TRBJ2-3; 10 bases are shared with TRBD2. CDR1 is SGHAT and CDR2 is FQNNGV in the germline V gene. V was clipped by 2 bases and J by 6 bases; unmatched bases: 11. This CDR3 comprises 17 residues. CDR3 loop: CASSLTLPSGGQDTQYF. The CDR3 DNA reads TGTGCCAGCAGCTTAACCCTGCCTAGCGGGGGCCAGGATACGCAGTATTTT. Full variable domain (rest looked up from reference TRBV11-2 and TRBJ2-3): EAGVAQSPRYKIIEKRQSVAFWCNPISGHATLYWYQQILGQGPKLLIQFQNNGVVDDSQLPKDRFSAERLKGVDSTLKIQPAKLEDSAVYLCASSLTLPSGGQDTQYFGPGTRLTVL.

The J gene is TRBJ2-5, the V gene TRBV7-2; maybe TRBD2 (6 bases). The CDR3 consists of 15 residues. From germline, CDR1 is SGHTA and CDR2 FQGNSA. Trimming pared 5 bases from V and 0 bases from J, leaving 13 bases between. CDR3 coding DNA: TGTGCCAGCAGCGTCGCGGCTAGCGACCAAGAGACCCAGTACTTC. It encodes CASSVAASDQETQYF. The full variable domain, with the rest looked up from reference TRBV7-2 and TRBJ2-5, is GAGVSQSPSNKVTEKGKDVELRCDPISGHTALYWYRQSLGQGLEFLIYFQGNSAPDKSGLPSDRFSAERTGGSVSTLTIQRTQQEDSAVYLCASSVAASDQETQYFGPGTRLLVL.

The table lists this clone with a count of one. The rearrangement uses TRBV2 and TRBJ1-4, with D tentatively TRBD1 (6 bases). Trimming cost V 4 bases and J 2 bases, with 14 bases left between them. From germline, CDR1 is SNHLY and CDR2 FYNNEI. CDR3 size: 16 residues. This CDR3 is CASSAHTGLTNEKLFF. As DNA, the CDR3 is TGTGCCAGCAGTGCCCACACAGGGTTGACTAATGAAAAACTGTTTTTT.

The chain carries TRBV5-4 and TRBJ2-6, with 11 positions matching TRBD2. The CDR3 has 17 amino acids. CDR1 is SGHNT, CDR2 YYREEE, per germline (reference sequence). V was pared by 4 bases and J by 2 bases, with 5 bases of the junction left unmatched. CDR3 sequence: CASSDIAGGPGANVLTF. The DNA of the CDR3 is TGTGCCAGCAGCGATATAGCGGGGGGGCCTGGGGCCAACGTCCTGACTTTC.

The rearrangement links TRBV28 to TRBJ2-7; TRBD2 matches at 7 bases. The CDR3 runs 13 residues. Germline V gene data show CDR1 as MDHEN and CDR2 as SYDVKM. Unmatched junction bases numbered 4, after V lost 5 bases and J lost 3 bases. The CDR3 protein is CASSRGEGYEQYF. In DNA form, the CDR3 reads TGTGCCAGCAGTCGCGGGGAGGGCTACGAGCAGTACTTC.

The rearrangement uses TRBV5-1 and TRBJ2-7; TRBD1 agrees at 7 bases. This CDR3 region has 14 residues. J lost 3 bases, V lost 0 bases, and 3 bases had no gene match. From germline, CDR1 is SGHRS and CDR2 YFSETQ. CDR3 nucleotides: TGCGCCAGCAGCTTGGGGGACAGCTACTACGAGCAGTACTTC. It yields the protein CASSLGDSYYEQYF.

The chain uses TRBV3-1 (or the pseudogene TRBV3-2) and TRBJ2-5; the D is unclear. V was shortened by 4 bases and J by 4 bases, with 10 bases between the two germline ends. The CDR3 is 13 amino acids. CDR1 LGHDT and CDR2 YNNKEL come from the germline V gene (reference sequence). The CDR3 region has the DNA TGTGCCAGCAGCCTGTATTCGGGAGAGACCCAGTACTTC. Translation: CASSLYSGETQYF.

CDR3 residues: CASSQFSLAVLNTGELFF. Written as DNA, the CDR3 is TGTGCCAGCAGCCAATTCTCACTAGCGGTGCTGAACACCGGGGAGCTGTTTTTT. The rearrangement uses TRBV4-2 and TRBJ2-2; 8 bases line up with TRBD2. The J segment lost 1 base and the V segment lost 2 bases, leaving 9 bases of the junction unmatched. The CDR3 loop spans 18 amino acids. CDR1 and CDR2 (germline): LGHNA, YNFKEQ.

This chain connects TRBV29-1 to TRBJ1-5; possibly TRBD1 for D (5 bases). Deletions cut 6 bases from V and 3 bases from J, with 15 bases between. Germline-derived CDR1 and CDR2 are SQVTM and ANQGSEA. This CDR3 region has 14 residues. CDR3 coding DNA: TGCAGCGTCACCGACGGGGGATTCAATCAGCCCCAGCATTTT. This encodes CSVTDGGFNQPQHF. The variable domain in full, with the rest retrieved from reference TRBV29-1 and TRBJ1-5, is SAVISQKPSRDICQRGTSLTIQCQVDSQVTMMFWYRQQPGQSLTLIATANQGSEATYESGFVIDKFPISRPNLTFSTLTVSNMSPEDSSIYLCSVTDGGFNQPQHFGDGTRLSIL.

This clone was observed once. V and J are TRBV6-1 and TRBJ1-2, with 7 bases that match TRBD1. CDR1 MNHNS and CDR2 SASEGT come from the germline V gene. This CDR3 is built from 17 residues. V shed 2 bases, J shed 1 base, and the junction held 10 bases outside the gene matches. The CDR3 region has the DNA TGTGCCAGCAGTGAATGGCTAAGGGACAGATTTAACTATGGCTACACCTTC. Protein: CASSEWLRDRFNYGYTF.

This sequence joins TRBV4-1 and TRBJ2-2; D possibly corresponds to TRBD1 (5 bases). CDR1 and CDR2 (germline): MGHRA, YSYEKL. Trimming took 3 bases from V and 0 from J, leaving 17 bases between them. The CDR3 totals 18 residues. The CDR3 is CASSQGLFGFANTGELFF. The CDR3 bases are TGCGCCAGCAGCCAGGGGCTATTTGGCTTCGCGAACACCGGGGAGCTGTTTTTT.

J is TRBJ1-2 and V is TRBV5-5, with a weak D call TRBD1 (5 bases). The CDR3 length is 15 residues. Germline V gives CDR1 SGHKS, CDR2 YYEKEE (reference sequence). V was pared by 0 bases and J by 7 bases, with 16 bases between. The CDR3 DNA reads TGTGCCAGCAGCTTGGGGGCAGGGCCCGCTGGTGGCTACACCTTC. This sequence encodes CASSLGAGPAGGYTF.

This clone came up a few times. V and J are TRBV15 and TRBJ1-5; TRBD1 is a possible D gene (6 bases). V shed 1 base and J shed 6 bases, with 16 bases lying between them. This CDR3 has 16 residues. CDR1 is LNHNV and CDR2 is YYDKDF in the germline V gene (reference sequence). CDR3 sequence (DNA): TGTGCCACCAGCAGAGGCGAGACAGGTCGCGGTCAGCCCCAGCATTTT. It translates to CATSRGETGRGQPQHF.

This clone was detected only a few times. The genes are TRBV3-1 (or the pseudogene TRBV3-2) and TRBJ2-7; a weak D match, TRBD1 (6 bases). The CDR3 spans 14 residues. With 1 base removed from V and 2 bases from J, the gap between germline ends came to 9 bases. CDR1 and CDR2 from the germline V gene are LGHDT and YNNKEL (reference sequence). The CDR3 region is CASSQAGAAYEQYF. DNA of the CDR3: TGTGCCAGCAGCCAAGCAGGGGCTGCCTACGAGCAGTACTTC.

This clone was detected many times. The chain links TRBV19 to TRBJ2-5; possible D gene TRBD2, 6 bases. CDR3 size: 13 residues. The germline gives CDR1 LNHDA, CDR2 SQIVND (reference sequence). V gave up 7 bases and J gave up 3 bases, with 12 bases separating them. This chain's CDR3 is CASTKTGEETQYF. CDR3 bases: TGTGCCAGTACTAAAACGGGAGAAGAGACCCAGTACTTC.

The chain employs TRBV29-1 and TRBJ1-2; perhaps TRBD1 as D (6 bases). Trimming took off 6 bases at V and 6 bases at J, with 17 bases between the two ends. This CDR3 spans 13 amino acids. CDR1 is SQVTM and CDR2 is ANQGSEA in the germline V gene. The CDR3 coding sequence is TGCAGCGTACCTGGACAGTTCGACGATGGCTACACCTTC. This encodes CSVPGQFDDGYTF.

This chain joins TRBV5-6 and TRBJ2-7, with a tentative D call TRBD2 (6 bases). CDR3 size: 17 residues. Per the germline V gene, CDR1 is SGHDT and CDR2 is YYEEEE. Trimming took 3 bases from V and 2 from J, leaving 21 bases between them. The CDR3 sequence: CASSSDSGGIVTYEQYF. In DNA, the CDR3 is TGTGCCAGCAGCTCTGATAGCGGCGGTATCGTGACCTACGAGCAGTACTTC.

V usage is TRBV5-1 and J usage is TRBJ2-1, with TRBD1 matching 12 bases. The V gene's germline CDR1 is SGHRS and CDR2 YFSETQ. Germline trimming cut 2 bases from V and 7 bases from J; bases unmatched to any gene: 16. This CDR3 region has 19 residues. The CDR3: CASSLGTGGYFSGMNEQFF. The CDR3 nucleotides are TGCGCCAGCAGCTTAGGGACAGGGGGCTACTTTTCTGGGATGAATGAGCAGTTCTTC.

This clone was counted at least ten times. This chain links TRBV2 with TRBJ2-1; 9 bases align to TRBD2. J gave up 10 bases and V 7 bases, and 8 bases lay outside the gene matches. The germline CDR1 and CDR2 sequences are SNHLY and FYNNEI. This CDR3 comprises 13 residues. The CDR3 DNA reads as TGTGCCAGCAAGGGAGGACTAGCGAGCGAGCAGTTCTTC. It yields the protein CASKGGLASEQFF.

The J gene is TRBJ2-1, the V gene TRBV14, with 7 bases matching TRBD2. The ends lost 4 bases at V and 8 bases at J; junction bases unmatched: 17. This CDR3 is built from 17 residues. Germline-derived CDR1 and CDR2 are SGHDN and FVKESK. The DNA of the CDR3 is TGTGCCAGCAGCCCTCTCCGTAGGGCTAGCGGCATCCATGAGCAGTTCTTC. This translates into CASSPLRRASGIHEQFF.

This chain connects TRBV7-2 to TRBJ2-3; TRBD2 might be the D (7 bases). The CDR3 is 14 amino acids. V was clipped by 2 bases and J by 6 bases, with 12 bases between them. Germline V gene sequence: CDR1 SGHTA, CDR2 FQGNSA. This CDR3 reads CASSLRGGKDTQYF. CDR3 bases: TGTGCCAGCAGCTTAAGGGGGGGTAAGGATACGCAGTATTTT.

The chain employs TRBV4-1 and TRBJ2-3; 9 nucleotides agree with TRBD2. Per the germline V gene, CDR1 is MGHRA and CDR2 is YSYEKL. CDR3 length: 15 amino acids. The V gene end was trimmed by 3 bases and the J gene end by 3 bases; junction bases not matched to a gene: 4. The CDR3 loop is CASSQRGGLTDTQYF. DNA for the CDR3: TGCGCCAGCAGCCAGCGGGGGGGCCTGACAGATACGCAGTATTTT.

This clone occurred once. The chain uses TRBV3-1 (or the pseudogene TRBV3-2) and TRBJ2-1, with TRBD1 matching 8 bases. The CDR3 extends over 13 amino acids. Per the germline V gene, CDR1 is LGHDT and CDR2 is YNNKEL (reference sequence). J lost 9 bases, V lost 0 bases, and 1 base had no gene match. The CDR3 coding sequence is TGTGCCAGCAGCCAAGAGACAGGGGCTGAGCAGTTCTTC. Protein sequence: CASSQETGAEQFF.

The chain carries TRBV10-3 and TRBJ1-5; tentative D call: TRBD1 (5 bases). Trimming stripped 2 bases from V and 0 bases from J, with 11 bases between. This CDR3 has 16 amino acids. The V gene's germline CDR1 is ENHRY and CDR2 SYGVKD. The CDR3 DNA follows: TGTGCCATCAGTGAGCCGGCGGGGGGTAGCAATCAGCCCCAGCATTTT. Translated, it gives CAISEPAGGSNQPQHF.

CDR3 coding DNA: TGTGCCAGCAGCCAAGGGACAGGTATGAACACTGAAGCTTTCTTT. Translating gives CASSQGTGMNTEAFF. V and J are TRBV3-1 (or the pseudogene TRBV3-2) and TRBJ1-1; 7 bases are a match to TRBD1. The junction had 2 bases not matched to a gene; V was cut back by 1 base and J by 0 bases. This CDR3 has 15 amino acids. Germline V gene data show CDR1 as LGHDT and CDR2 as YNNKEL (reference sequence).

The V call is TRBV19, the J call TRBJ2-1, with D maybe TRBD1 (5 bases). The germline V gene encodes CDR1 LNHDA and CDR2 SQIVND (reference sequence). Trimming cost V 4 bases and J 2 bases, with 15 bases left between them. The CDR3 consists of 16 residues. This CDR3 is CASSRTQGSPYNEQFF. For the CDR3, the DNA is TGTGCCAGTAGTAGGACGCAGGGAAGTCCCTACAATGAGCAGTTCTTC. Full variable domain (remainder filled in from reference TRBV19 and TRBJ2-1): DGGITQSPKYLFRKEGQNVTLSCEQNLNHDAMYWYRQDPGQGLRLIYYSQIVNDFQKGDIAEGYSVSREKKESFPLTVTSAQKNPTAFYLCASSRTQGSPYNEQFFGPGTRLTVL.

Written as DNA, the CDR3 is TGTGCCAGTAGTATAGCAGAACGGAGGGGAGAGACCCAGTACTTC. This gives the protein CASSIAERRGETQYF. The gene calls are TRBV19 and TRBJ2-5, with a tentative D call TRBD2 (6 bases). CDR3 size: 15 residues. Germline lookup yields CDR1 LNHDA and CDR2 SQIVND (reference sequence). V was trimmed by 1 base and J by 4 bases, leaving 13 bases between them. Full variable domain (outside the CDR3, taken from reference TRBV19 and TRBJ2-5): DGGITQSPKYLFRKEGQNVTLSCEQNLNHDAMYWYRQDPGQGLRLIYYSQIVNDFQKGDIAEGYSVSREKKESFPLTVTSAQKNPTAFYLCASSIAERRGETQYFGPGTRLLVL.